What follows are 7 T cell receptor beta chains derived from one specimen sequenced in a study of cytomegalovirus exposure and HLA in healthy donors. Vbeta (60) and Jbeta (13) primers were used in the PCR. Measured with immunoSEQ multiplex PCR; TCRdb has only the in-frame clones, and not every one. The table has 90,000 to 120,000 clones, 70% to 85% seen once. Sample: PBMCs. All receptors derive from a male donor in good health and CMV-seronegative.

A few counts support this clone. V gene TRBV2 combines with J gene TRBJ2-5; 10 bases are shared with TRBD2. The end of the DNA fits TRBJ2-7 better, so the J call may be wrong. CDR3 size: 15 residues. Germline V gene data show CDR1 as SNHLY and CDR2 as FYNNEI. The CDR3 sequence is CASRAPSGRWYEQYF. In DNA, the CDR3 is TGTGCCAGCAGGGCCCCTAGCGGGAGATGGTACGAGCAGTACTTC.

J is TRBJ1-2 and V is TRBV10-2; 10 bases are a match to TRBD1. V lost 6 bases, J lost 4 bases, and 2 bases stayed unmatched. Germline V gene sequence: CDR1 WSHSY, CDR2 SAAADI. This CDR3 spans 13 amino acids. This CDR3 reads CASSRTGGYGYTF. CDR3 DNA: TGCGCCAGCAGCCGGACAGGGGGCTATGGCTACACCTTC.

The V call is TRBV5-1, the J call TRBJ2-5, with 11 positions matching TRBD2. CDR3 length: 16 residues. CDR1 is SGHRS, CDR2 YFSETQ, per germline. V lost 0 bases, J lost 3 bases, and 4 bases stayed unmatched. The CDR3 DNA reads as TGCGCCAGCAGCTTGGGGCCGGGACTAGCGGAAGAGACCCAGTACTTC. Amino acids: CASSLGPGLAEETQYF.

In its sample, this clone was seen a few times. The V gene is TRBV6-5, the J gene TRBJ1-2, with D tentatively TRBD1 (6 bases). Germline V lookup: CDR1 MNHEY, CDR2 SVGAGI. The germline V and J ends were trimmed by 2 bases and 6 bases, with 10 bases remaining between them. The CDR3 runs 13 residues. The CDR3 nucleotides read TGTGCCAGCAGTTACCGTCAGGGGAATGGCTACACCTTC. It codes for CASSYRQGNGYTF.

The chain is built from TRBV2 and TRBJ2-7, with 14 bases lining up with TRBD2. The length of the CDR3 is 16 residues. Germline-derived CDR1 and CDR2 are SNHLY and FYNNEI. The V segment lost 6 bases and the J segment 5 bases; nucleotides outside the gene matches: 9. CDR3 coding DNA: TGTGCCAGCAGCCCCAGGACTAGCGGGAGGAGGGACGAGCAGTACTTC. Protein product: CASSPRTSGRRDEQYF.

V gene TRBV28 combines with J gene TRBJ1-5; 11 nucleotides agree with TRBD1. Per germline, CDR1 MDHEN and CDR2 SYDVKM. V shed 5 bases and J 5 bases; nucleotides not matched to a gene: 8. The CDR3 totals 16 residues. The CDR3 DNA reads as TGTGCCAGCAGTCCTCCCAGGACAGGGGGCTATCAGCCCCAGCATTTT. Translating gives CASSPPRTGGYQPQHF.

The CDR3 coding sequence is TGTGCCAGCAGCCCGAGCTCCTACGAGCAGTACTTC. Protein product: CASSPSSYEQYF. This chain links TRBV9 with TRBJ2-7; D is unresolved. This CDR3 comprises 12 residues. V was cut by 4 bases and J by 0 bases, with 5 bases left in between. Germline V gives CDR1 SGDLS, CDR2 YYNGEE.